The 3 T cell receptor beta chains presented below share a single source sample, sequenced in a study of PD-1 blockade in classical Hodgkin lymphoma. Assay used: immunoSEQ multiplex PCR; TCRdb lists only in-frame clones, some missing. This sample has 23,000 or so clones; around nine tenths occur once, and the top ten carry over 6%. As for time point: newly diagnosed, previously untreated cHL patient sample. Magnetic negative selection, applied to thawed PBMCs, was used to isolate the CD8+ T cells. Sequenced input: CD8+ T cells from blood. Receptor source: a human donor with classical Hodgkin lymphoma.

This clone was seen more than once but under ten times. The rearrangement joins TRBV4-3 to TRBJ2-1; D unclear. V lost 0 bases to trimming and J lost 8 bases, with 8 bases between them. CDR3 length: 13 residues. Germline V gene data show CDR1 as LGHNA and CDR2 as YSLEER. CDR3 residues: CASSQDLPDEQFF. The CDR3 region has the DNA TGCGCCAGCAGCCAAGATCTTCCCGATGAGCAGTTCTTC.

V and J are TRBV6-5 and TRBJ2-2; no clear D gene. Germline lookup yields CDR1 MNHEY and CDR2 SVGAGI. There are 14 residues in the CDR3. V lost 5 bases to trimming and J lost 7 bases, with 14 bases between them. The CDR3 loop reads CASSVLLSVGELFF. The CDR3 DNA is TGTGCCAGCAGTGTCCTTCTGAGCGTCGGGGAGCTGTTTTTT.

The CDR3 DNA follows: TGTGCCAGCAGGGGACCGGACTGGGGCAGGTACGAGCAGTACTTC. Its translation is CASRGPDWGRYEQYF. The chain employs TRBV5-5 and TRBJ2-7, with D perhaps assigned TRBD1 or TRBD2 (5 bases each). CDR3 length equals 15 residues. Germline V gene data show CDR1 as SGHKS and CDR2 as YYEKEE (reference sequence). Between the trimmed V and J ends, which lost 5 bases and 4 bases, there was a span of 19 bases.